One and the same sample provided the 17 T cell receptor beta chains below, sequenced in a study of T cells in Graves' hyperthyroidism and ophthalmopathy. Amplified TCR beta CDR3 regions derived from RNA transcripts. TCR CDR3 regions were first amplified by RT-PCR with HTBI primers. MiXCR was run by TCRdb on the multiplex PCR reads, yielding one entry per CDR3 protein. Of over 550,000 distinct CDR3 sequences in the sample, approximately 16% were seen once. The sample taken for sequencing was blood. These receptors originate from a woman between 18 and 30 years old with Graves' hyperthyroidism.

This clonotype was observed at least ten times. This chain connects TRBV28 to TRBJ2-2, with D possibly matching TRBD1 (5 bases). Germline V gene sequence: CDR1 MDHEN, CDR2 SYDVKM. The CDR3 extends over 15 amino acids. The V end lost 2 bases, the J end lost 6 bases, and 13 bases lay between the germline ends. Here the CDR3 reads CASSLIQGYAGELFF. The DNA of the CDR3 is TGTGCCAGCAGTTTAATTCAGGGATACGCCGGGGAGCTGTTTTTT.

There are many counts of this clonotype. The CDR3 spells CASSQDRTVLEPQHF. In DNA form, the CDR3 reads TGCGCCAGCAGCCAAGATCGGACAGTATTGGAGCCCCAGCATTTT. The gene calls are TRBV4-3 and TRBJ1-5, with D perhaps matching TRBD1 (6 bases). V dropped 0 bases and J dropped 8 bases, with 14 bases sitting between them. CDR1 is LGHNA, CDR2 YSLEER, per germline. The CDR3 length is 15 residues.

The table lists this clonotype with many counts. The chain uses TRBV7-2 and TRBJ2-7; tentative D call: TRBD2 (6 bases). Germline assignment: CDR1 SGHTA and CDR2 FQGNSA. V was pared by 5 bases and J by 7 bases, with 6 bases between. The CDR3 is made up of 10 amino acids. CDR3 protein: CASSREEQYF. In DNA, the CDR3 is TGTGCCAGCAGCCGGGAGGAGCAGTACTTC.

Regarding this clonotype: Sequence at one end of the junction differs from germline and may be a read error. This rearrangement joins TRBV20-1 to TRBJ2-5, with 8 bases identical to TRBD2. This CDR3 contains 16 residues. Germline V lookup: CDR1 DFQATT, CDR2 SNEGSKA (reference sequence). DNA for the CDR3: TGCAGTGCTGCCATTAGCGGGACCAACTTCGGAGAGACCCAGTGCTTC. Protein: CSAAISGTNFGETQCF.

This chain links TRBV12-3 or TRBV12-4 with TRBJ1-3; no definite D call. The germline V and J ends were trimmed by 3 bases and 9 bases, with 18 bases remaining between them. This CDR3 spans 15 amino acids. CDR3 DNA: TGTGCCAGCAGTTTTGAAGGGTCGCCCGGAGGCACCATATATTTT. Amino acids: CASSFEGSPGGTIYF.

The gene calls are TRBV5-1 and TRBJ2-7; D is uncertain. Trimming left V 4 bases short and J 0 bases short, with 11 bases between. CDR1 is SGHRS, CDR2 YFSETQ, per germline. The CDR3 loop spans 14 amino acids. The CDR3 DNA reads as TGCGCCAGCAGCCTCACAGTGACCTCCTACGAGCAGTACTTC. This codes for CASSLTVTSYEQYF.

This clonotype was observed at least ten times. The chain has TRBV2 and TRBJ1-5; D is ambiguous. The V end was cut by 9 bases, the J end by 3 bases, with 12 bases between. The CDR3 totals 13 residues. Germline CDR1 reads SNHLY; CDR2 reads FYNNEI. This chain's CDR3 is CASKADYNQPQHF. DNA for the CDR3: TGTGCCAGTAAGGCAGACTACAATCAGCCCCAGCATTTT.

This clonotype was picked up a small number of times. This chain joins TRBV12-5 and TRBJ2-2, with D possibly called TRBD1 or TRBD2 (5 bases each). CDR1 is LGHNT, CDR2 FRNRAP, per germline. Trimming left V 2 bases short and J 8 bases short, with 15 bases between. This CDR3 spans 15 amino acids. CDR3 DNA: TGTGCTAGTGGTTTGTGGTCGGGGCGCAGAGGGGAGCTGTTTTTT. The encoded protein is CASGLWSGRRGELFF.

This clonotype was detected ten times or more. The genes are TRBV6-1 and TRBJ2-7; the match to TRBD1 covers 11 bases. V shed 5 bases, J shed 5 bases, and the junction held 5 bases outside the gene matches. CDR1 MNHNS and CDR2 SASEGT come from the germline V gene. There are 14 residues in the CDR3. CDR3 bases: TGTGCCAGCAGTCTAGGGACAGGGGGAGACGAGCAGTACTTC. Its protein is CASSLGTGGDEQYF.

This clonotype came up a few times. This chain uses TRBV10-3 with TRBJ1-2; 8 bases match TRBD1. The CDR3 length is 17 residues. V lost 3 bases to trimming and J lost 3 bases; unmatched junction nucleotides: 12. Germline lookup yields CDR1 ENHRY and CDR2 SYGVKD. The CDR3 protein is CAISDQHFYRGDYGYTF. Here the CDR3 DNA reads TGTGCCATCAGTGACCAACATTTCTACAGGGGGGACTATGGCTACACCTTC.

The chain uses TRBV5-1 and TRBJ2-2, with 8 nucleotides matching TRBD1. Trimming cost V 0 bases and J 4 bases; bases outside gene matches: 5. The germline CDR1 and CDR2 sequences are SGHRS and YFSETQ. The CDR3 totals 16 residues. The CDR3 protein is CASSLGTGGSTGELFF. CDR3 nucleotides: TGCGCCAGCAGCTTGGGAACAGGGGGGAGCACCGGGGAGCTGTTTTTT.

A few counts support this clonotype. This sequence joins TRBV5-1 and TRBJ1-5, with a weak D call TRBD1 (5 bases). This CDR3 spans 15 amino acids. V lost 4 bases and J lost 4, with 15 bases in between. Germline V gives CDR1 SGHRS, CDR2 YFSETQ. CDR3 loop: CASSRWWGWNQPQHF. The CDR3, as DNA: TGCGCCAGCAGCCGCTGGTGGGGGTGGAATCAGCCCCAGCATTTT.

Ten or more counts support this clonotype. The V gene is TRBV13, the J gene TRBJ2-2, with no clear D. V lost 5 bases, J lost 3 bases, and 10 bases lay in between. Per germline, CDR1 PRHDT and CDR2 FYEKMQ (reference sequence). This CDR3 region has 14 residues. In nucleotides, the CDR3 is TGTGCCAGCAGCGGCCAAGGGTACACCGGGGAGCTGTTTTTT. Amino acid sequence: CASSGQGYTGELFF.

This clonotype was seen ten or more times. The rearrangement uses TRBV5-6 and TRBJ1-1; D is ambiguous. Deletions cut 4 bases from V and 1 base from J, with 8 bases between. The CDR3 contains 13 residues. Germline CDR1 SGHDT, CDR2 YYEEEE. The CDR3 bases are TGTGCCAGCAGCCCCGGTTGGAACACTGAAGCTTTCTTT. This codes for CASSPGWNTEAFF.

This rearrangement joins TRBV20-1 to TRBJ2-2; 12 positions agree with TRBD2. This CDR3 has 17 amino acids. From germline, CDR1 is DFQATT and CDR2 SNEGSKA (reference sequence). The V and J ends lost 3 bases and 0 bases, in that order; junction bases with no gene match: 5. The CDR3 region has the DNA TGCAGTGCTAGCCCGCTAGCGGGGGGGCCGAACACCGGGGAGCTGTTTTTT. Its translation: CSASPLAGGPNTGELFF.

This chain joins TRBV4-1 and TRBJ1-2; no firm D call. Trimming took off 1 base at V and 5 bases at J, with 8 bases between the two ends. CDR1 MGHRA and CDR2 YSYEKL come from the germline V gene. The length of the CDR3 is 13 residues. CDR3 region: CASSQVAEYGYTF. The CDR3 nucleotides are TGCGCCAGCAGCCAAGTGGCGGAGTATGGCTACACCTTC.

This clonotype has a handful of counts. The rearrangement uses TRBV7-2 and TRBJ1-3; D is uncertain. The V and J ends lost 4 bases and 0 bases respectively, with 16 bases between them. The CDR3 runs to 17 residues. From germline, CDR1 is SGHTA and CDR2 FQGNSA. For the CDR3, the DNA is TGTGCCAGCAGCTCCACCCAGAACCGTTTCTCTGGAAACACCATATATTTT. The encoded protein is CASSSTQNRFSGNTIYF.